These 5 T cell receptor beta chains originate from one sample sequenced in a study of Ad26.COV2.S vaccination and SARS-CoV-2 variants. The protocol was immunoSEQ multiplex PCR, while the TCRdb copy is restricted to in-frame clones and leaves out a portion. The sample lists 500,000 or so clones; nearly 90% were seen once. Treatment: 15 to 20 received Ad26.COV2.S at low or high dose, single or two shots; 5 received placebo; per-sample allocation not given. Samples were taken on day 63 after the first vaccine or placebo injection. Sequenced here: peripheral blood, sampled in a trial of Ad26.COV2.S vaccine versus placebo. The origin of the receptors is a person aged 18-60 years who received the Ad26.COV2.S COVID-19 vaccine or a placebo.

V and J are TRBV7-2 and TRBJ2-7; D perhaps matches TRBD2 (5 bases). Trimming cost V 1 base and J 4 bases, with 11 bases left between them. Germline lookup yields CDR1 SGHTA and CDR2 FQGNSA. The CDR3 length is 14 residues. The DNA for the CDR3 is TGTGCCAGCAGCTTAGGACCCGGGGTGTACGAGCAGTACTTC. Its translation is CASSLGPGVYEQYF.

V usage is TRBV21-1 and J usage is TRBJ2-7. TRBV21-1 is termed a pseudogene. The CDR3 runs to 14 residues. The CDR3 coding sequence is TGTGCCAGCCCTAATAGGGGGGTTACCTACGAGCAGTACTTC. It is translated as CASPNRGVTYEQYF.

J is TRBJ2-5 and V is TRBV4-3; D unresolved. Germline V CDR1 and CDR2: LGHNA, YSLEER. V was clipped by 0 bases and J by 7 bases, with 6 bases between them. The CDR3 contains 12 residues. The CDR3 nucleotides are TGCGCCAGCAGCCAAGATACGGGGACCCAGTACTTC. It is translated as CASSQDTGTQYF.

This clone was observed once. This rearrangement joins TRBV7-3 to TRBJ2-1, with D perhaps matching TRBD1 (6 bases). V was clipped by 6 bases and J by 12 bases, with 18 bases between them. Looked up from germline, CDR1 is SGHTA and CDR2 is FQGTGA. The CDR3 is 13 residues long. The CDR3 DNA sequence: TGTGCCAGCAGGTTCCCCGGGACAATGTCGCAGTTCTTC. Amino acid sequence: CASRFPGTMSQFF.

The chain couples TRBV11-2 to TRBJ1-2; D gene ambiguous. Germline assignment: CDR1 SGHAT and CDR2 FQNNGV. The CDR3 is 11 residues long. V lost 1 base to trimming and J lost 7 bases, with 4 bases between them. Here the CDR3 reads CASSLGSGYTF. For the CDR3, the DNA is TGTGCCAGCAGCTTAGGGAGTGGCTACACCTTC. Full variable domain (rest looked up from reference TRBV11-2 and TRBJ1-2): EAGVAQSPRYKIIEKRQSVAFWCNPISGHATLYWYQQILGQGPKLLIQFQNNGVVDDSQLPKDRFSAERLKGVDSTLKIQPAKLEDSAVYLCASSLGSGYTFGSGTRLTVV.